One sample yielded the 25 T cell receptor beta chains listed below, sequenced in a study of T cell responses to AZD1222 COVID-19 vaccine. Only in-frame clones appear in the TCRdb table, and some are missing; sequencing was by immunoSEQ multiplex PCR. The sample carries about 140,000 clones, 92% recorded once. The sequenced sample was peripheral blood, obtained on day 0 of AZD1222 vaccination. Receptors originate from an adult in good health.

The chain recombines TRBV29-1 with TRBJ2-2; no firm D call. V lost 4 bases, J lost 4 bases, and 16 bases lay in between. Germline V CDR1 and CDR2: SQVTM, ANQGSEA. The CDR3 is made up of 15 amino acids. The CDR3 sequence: CSVAASVTLTGELFF. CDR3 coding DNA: TGCAGCGTTGCGGCCTCAGTCACCCTCACCGGGGAGCTGTTTTTT.

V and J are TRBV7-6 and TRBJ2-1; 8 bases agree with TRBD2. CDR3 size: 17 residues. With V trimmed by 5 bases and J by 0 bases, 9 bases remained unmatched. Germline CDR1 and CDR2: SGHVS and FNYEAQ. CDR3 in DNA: TGTGCCAGCAGCAAAAATAGCGGGGAAAGCTCCTACAATGAGCAGTTCTTC. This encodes CASSKNSGESSYNEQFF.

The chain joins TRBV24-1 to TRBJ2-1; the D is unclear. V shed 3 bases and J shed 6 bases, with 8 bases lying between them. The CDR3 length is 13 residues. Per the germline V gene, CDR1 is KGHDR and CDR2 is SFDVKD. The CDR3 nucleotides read TGTGCCACCAGTGATCCAGGCCCCAATGAGCAGTTCTTC. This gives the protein CATSDPGPNEQFF.

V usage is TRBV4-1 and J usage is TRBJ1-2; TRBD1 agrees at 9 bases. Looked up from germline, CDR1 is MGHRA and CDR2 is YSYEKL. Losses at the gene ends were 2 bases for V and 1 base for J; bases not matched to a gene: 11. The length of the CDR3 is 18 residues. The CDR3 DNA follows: TGCGCCAGCAGCCAACTTGGGACAGGGTCGTTTCTTAACTATGGCTACACCTTC. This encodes CASSQLGTGSFLNYGYTF.

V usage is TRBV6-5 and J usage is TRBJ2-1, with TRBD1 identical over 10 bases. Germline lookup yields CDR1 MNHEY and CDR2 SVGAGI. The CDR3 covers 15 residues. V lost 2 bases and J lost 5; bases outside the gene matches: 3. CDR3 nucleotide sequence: TGTGCCAGCAGTTACCGGGACAGGGGAAACAATGAGCAGTTCTTC. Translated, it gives CASSYRDRGNNEQFF.

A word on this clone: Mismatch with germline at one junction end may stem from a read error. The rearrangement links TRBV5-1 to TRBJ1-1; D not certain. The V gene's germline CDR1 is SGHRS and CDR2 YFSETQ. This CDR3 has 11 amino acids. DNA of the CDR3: TGCGCCAGCAGCTTGAACGCTGAAGCTTTCTTT. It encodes CASSLNAEAFF.

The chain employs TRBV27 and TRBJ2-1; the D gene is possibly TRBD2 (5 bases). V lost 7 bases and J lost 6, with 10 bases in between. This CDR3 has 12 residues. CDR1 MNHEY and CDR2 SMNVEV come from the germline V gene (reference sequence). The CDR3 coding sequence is TGTGCCAGCACCGACCTAGCCAATGAGCAGTTCTTC. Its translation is CASTDLANEQFF.

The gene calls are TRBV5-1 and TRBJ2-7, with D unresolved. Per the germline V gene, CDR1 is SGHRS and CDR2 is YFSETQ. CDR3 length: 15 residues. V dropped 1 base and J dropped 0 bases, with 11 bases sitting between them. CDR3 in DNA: TGCGCCAGCAGCTTGTACGGTGTTAGCTCCTACGAGCAGTACTTC. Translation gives CASSLYGVSSYEQYF.

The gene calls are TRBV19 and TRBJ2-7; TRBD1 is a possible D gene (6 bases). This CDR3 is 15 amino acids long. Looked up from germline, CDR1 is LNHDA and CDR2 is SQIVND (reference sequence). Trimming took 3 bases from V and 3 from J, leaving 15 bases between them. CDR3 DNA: TGTGCCAGTAGTATGCCGACAGGAGGACTCTACGAGCAGTACTTC. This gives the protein CASSMPTGGLYEQYF.

As DNA, the CDR3 is TGTGCCAGCAGTGAAGTGCTGGGGGTCTCCTACGAGCAGTACTTC. This encodes CASSEVLGVSYEQYF. The J gene is TRBJ2-7, the V gene TRBV6-1; D possibly uses TRBD1 or TRBD2 (5 bases each). There are 15 residues in the CDR3. Trimming cost V 1 base and J 0 bases, with 10 bases left between them. CDR1 MNHNS and CDR2 SASEGT come from the germline V gene.

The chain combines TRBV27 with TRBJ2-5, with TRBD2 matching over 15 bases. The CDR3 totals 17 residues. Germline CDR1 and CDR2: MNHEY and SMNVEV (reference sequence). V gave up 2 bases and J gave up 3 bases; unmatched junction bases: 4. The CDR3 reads CASSLIGLAGGEETQYF. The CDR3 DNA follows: TGTGCCAGCAGTTTAATCGGACTAGCGGGAGGGGAAGAGACCCAGTACTTC.

The CDR3 loop reads CASSLGQLNTEAFF. The CDR3 coding sequence is TGTGCCAGCAGCCTAGGACAGTTGAACACTGAAGCTTTCTTT. This rearrangement joins TRBV3-1 (or the pseudogene TRBV3-2) to TRBJ1-1, with D perhaps TRBD1 (6 bases). The CDR3 runs to 14 residues. Trimming stripped 4 bases from V and 0 bases from J, with 9 bases between. Germline V gene sequence: CDR1 LGHDT, CDR2 YNNKEL (reference sequence).

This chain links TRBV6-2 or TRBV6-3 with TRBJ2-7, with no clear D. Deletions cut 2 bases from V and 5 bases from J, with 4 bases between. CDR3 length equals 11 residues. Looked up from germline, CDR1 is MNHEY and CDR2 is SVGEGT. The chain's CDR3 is CASSYTHEQYF. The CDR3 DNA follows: TGTGCCAGCAGTTACACCCACGAGCAGTACTTC.

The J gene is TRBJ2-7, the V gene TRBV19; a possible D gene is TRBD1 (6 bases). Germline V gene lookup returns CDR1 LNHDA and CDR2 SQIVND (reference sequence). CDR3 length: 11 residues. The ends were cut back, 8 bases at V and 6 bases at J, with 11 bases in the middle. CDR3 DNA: TGTGCCAGTCGAGACAGGCTCGAGCAGTACTTC. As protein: CASRDRLEQYF.

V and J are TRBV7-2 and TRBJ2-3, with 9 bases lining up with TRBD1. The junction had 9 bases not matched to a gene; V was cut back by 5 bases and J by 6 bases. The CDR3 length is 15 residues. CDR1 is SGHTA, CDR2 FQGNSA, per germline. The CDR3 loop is CASSIGTGRMDTQYF. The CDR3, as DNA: TGTGCCAGCAGCATCGGGACAGGGCGTATGGATACGCAGTATTTT.

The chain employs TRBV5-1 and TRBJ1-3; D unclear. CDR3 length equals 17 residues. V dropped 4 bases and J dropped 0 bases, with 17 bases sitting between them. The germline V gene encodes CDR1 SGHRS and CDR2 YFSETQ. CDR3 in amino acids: CASSPPGAFSSGNTIYF. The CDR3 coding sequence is TGCGCCAGCAGCCCACCGGGAGCATTTTCCTCTGGAAACACCATATATTTT.

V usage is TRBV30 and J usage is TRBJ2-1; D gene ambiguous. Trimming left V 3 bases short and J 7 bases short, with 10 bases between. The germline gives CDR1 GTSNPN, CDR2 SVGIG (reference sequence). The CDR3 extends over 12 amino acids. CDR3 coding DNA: TGTGCCTGGAGCAGGTCCCAGAATGAGCAGTTCTTC. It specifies CAWSRSQNEQFF.

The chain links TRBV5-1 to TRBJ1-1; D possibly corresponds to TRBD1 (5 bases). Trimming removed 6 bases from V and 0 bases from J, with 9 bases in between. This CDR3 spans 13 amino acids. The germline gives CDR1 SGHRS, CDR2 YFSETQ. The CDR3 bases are TGCGCCAGCAAAGGGACGGTGAACACTGAAGCTTTCTTT. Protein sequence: CASKGTVNTEAFF.

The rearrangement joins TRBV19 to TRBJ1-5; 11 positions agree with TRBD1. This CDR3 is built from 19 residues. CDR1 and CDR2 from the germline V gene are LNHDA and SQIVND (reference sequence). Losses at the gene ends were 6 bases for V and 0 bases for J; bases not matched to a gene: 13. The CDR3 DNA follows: TGTGCCAGTAGCCCACCCCCCGGGACAGGGGGTTATAGCAATCAGCCCCAGCATTTT. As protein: CASSPPPGTGGYSNQPQHF.

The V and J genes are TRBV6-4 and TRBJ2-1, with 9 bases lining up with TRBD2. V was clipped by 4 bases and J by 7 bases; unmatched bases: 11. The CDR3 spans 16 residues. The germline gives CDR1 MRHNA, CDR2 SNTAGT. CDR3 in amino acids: CASSGEASGIGNEQFF. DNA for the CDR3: TGTGCCAGCAGTGGGGAGGCTAGCGGGATAGGAAATGAGCAGTTCTTC.

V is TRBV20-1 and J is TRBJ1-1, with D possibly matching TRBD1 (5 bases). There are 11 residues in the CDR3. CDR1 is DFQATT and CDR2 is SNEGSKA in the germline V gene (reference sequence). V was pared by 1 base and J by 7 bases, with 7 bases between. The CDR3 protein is CSARGQLEAFF. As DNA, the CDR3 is TGCAGTGCTAGAGGACAGCTTGAAGCTTTCTTT.

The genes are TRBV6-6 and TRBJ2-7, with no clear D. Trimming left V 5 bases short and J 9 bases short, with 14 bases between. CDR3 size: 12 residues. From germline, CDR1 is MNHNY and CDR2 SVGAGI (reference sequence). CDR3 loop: CASSALGFGQYF. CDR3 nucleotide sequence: TGTGCCAGCAGTGCATTGGGGTTCGGGCAGTACTTC.

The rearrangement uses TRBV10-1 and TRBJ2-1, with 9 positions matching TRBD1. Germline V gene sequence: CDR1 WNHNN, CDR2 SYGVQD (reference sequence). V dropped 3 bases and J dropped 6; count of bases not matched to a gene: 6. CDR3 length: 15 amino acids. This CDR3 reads CASSDGQGQVNEQFF. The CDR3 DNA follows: TGCGCCAGCAGTGATGGACAGGGGCAAGTCAATGAGCAGTTCTTC.

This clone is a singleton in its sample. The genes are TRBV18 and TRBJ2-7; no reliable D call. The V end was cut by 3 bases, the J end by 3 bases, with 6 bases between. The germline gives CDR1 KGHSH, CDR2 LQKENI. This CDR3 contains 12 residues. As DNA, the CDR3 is TGTGCCAGCTCACCCCTCGGCTACGAGCAGTACTTC. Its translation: CASSPLGYEQYF.

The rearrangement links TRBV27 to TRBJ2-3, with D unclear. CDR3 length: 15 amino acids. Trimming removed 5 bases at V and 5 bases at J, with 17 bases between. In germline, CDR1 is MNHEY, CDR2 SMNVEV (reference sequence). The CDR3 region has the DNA TGTGCCAGCAGTGGCCTAGAAGGGAATGAAGATACGCAGTATTTT. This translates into CASSGLEGNEDTQYF.